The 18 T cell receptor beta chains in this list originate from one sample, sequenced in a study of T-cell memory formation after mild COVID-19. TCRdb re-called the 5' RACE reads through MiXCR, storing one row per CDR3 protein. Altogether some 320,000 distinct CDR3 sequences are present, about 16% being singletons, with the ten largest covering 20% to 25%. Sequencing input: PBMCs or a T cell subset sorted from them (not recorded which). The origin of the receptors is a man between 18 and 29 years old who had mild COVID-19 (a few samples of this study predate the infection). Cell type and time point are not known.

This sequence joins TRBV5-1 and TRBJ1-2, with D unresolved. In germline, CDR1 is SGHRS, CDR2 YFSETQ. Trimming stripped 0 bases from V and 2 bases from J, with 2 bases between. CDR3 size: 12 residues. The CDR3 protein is CASSLDNYGYTF. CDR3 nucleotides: TGCGCCAGCAGCTTGGACAACTATGGCTACACCTTC.

The CDR3 bases are TGTGCCAGCAGCTTAGTCGACGCCAGGGTCCAGCCCCAGCATTTT. Its protein product is CASSLVDARVQPQHF. This sequence joins TRBV7-2 and TRBJ1-5, with a tentative D call TRBD1 (5 bases). Germline V gene lookup returns CDR1 SGHTA and CDR2 FQGNSA. The V and J ends lost 1 base and 7 bases respectively, with 14 bases between them. This CDR3 is 15 amino acids long.

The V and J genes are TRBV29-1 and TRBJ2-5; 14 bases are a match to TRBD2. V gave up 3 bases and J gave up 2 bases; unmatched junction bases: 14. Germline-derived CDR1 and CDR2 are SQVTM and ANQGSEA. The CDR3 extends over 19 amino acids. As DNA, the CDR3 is TGCAGCGTTGAGCCTATGACTAGCGGGGGGGCCTACGGGCAAGAGACCCAGTACTTC. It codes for CSVEPMTSGGAYGQETQYF.

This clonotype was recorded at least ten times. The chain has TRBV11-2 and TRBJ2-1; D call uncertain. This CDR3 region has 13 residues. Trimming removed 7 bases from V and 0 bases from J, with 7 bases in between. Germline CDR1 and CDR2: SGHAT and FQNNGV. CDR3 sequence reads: CASKASSYNEQFF. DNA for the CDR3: TGTGCCAGCAAGGCGAGCTCCTACAATGAGCAGTTCTTC.

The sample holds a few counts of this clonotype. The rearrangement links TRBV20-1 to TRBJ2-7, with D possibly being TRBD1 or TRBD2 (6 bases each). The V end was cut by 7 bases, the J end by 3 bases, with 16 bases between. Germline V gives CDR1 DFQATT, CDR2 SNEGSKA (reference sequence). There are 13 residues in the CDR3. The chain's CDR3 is CSVVGRGGYEQYF. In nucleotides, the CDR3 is TGCAGTGTGGTGGGCAGGGGAGGCTACGAGCAGTACTTC.

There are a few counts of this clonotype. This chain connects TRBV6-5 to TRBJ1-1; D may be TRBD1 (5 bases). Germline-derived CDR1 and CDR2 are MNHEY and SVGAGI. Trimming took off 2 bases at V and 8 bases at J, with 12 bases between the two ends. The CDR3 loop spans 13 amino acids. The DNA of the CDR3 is TGTGCCAGCAGTTACCCTCCAGGACACGAAGCTTTCTTT. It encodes CASSYPPGHEAFF.

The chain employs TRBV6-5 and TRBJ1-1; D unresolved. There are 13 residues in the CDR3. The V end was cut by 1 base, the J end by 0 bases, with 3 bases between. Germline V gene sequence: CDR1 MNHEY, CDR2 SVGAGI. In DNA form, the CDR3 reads TGTGCCAGCAGTTACTGGGTGAACACTGAAGCTTTCTTT. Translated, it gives CASSYWVNTEAFF.

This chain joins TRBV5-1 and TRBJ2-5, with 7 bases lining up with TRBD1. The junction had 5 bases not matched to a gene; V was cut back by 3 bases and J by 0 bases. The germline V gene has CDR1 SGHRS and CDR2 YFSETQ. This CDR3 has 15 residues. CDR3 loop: CASSSIGTDQETQYF. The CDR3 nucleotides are TGCGCCAGCAGCTCTATCGGGACAGACCAAGAGACCCAGTACTTC. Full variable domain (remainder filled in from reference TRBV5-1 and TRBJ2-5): KAGVTQTPRYLIKTRGQQVTLSCSPISGHRSVSWYQQTPGQGLQFLFEYFSETQRNKGNFPGRFSGRQFSNSRSEMNVSTLELGDSALYLCASSSIGTDQETQYFGPGTRLLVL.

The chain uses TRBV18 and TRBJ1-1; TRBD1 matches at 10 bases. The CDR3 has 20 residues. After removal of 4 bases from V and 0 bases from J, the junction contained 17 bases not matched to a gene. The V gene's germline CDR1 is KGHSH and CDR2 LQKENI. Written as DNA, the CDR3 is TGTGCCAGCTCACGTTGGACAGGGGGTGCCGGGGGGATTTTGAACACTGAAGCTTTCTTT. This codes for CASSRWTGGAGGILNTEAFF.

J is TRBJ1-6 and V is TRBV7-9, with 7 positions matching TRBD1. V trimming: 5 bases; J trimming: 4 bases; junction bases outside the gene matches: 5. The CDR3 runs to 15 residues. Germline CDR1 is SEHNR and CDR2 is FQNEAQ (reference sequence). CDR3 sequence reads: CASSLGQNYNSPLHF. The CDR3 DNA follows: TGTGCCAGCAGCCTGGGACAGAATTATAATTCACCCCTCCACTTT.

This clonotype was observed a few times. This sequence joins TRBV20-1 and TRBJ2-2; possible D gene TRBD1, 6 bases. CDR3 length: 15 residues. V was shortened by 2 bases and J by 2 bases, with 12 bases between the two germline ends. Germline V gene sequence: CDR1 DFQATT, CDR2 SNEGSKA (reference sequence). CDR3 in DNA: TGCAGTGCTAGAATGGGACATCCAAACACCGGGGAGCTGTTTTTT. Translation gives CSARMGHPNTGELFF.

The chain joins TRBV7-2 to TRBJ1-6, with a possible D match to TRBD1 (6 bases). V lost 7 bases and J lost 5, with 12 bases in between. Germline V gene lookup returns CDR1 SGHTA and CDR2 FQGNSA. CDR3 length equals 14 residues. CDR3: CASIQGGNNSPLHF. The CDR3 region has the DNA TGTGCCAGCATCCAAGGGGGAAATAATTCACCCCTCCACTTT.

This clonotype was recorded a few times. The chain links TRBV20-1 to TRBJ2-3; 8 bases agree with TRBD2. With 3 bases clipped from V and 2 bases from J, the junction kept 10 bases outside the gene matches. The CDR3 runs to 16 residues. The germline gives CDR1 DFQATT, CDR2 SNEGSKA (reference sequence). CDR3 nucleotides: TGCAGTGCTAGTAGTAGTACTAGCGGTCACACAGATACGCAGTATTTT. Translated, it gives CSASSSTSGHTDTQYF.

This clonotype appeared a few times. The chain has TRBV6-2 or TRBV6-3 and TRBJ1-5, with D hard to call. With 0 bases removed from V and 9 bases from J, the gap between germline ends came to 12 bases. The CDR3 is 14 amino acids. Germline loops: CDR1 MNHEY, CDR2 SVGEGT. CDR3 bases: TGTGCCAGCAGTTACTCGGGTTGGGCACGGCCCCAGCATTTT. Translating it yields CASSYSGWARPQHF.

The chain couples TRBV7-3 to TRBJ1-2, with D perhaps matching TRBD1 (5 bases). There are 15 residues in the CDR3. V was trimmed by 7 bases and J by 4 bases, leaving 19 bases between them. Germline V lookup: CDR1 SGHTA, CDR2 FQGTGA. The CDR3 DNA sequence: TGTGCCAGCACCCCCCGCTCAGGGAGCGGCTATGGCTACACCTTC. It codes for CASTPRSGSGYGYTF. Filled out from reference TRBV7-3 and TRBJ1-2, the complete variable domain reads GAGVSQTPSNKVTEKGKYVELRCDPISGHTALYWYRQSLGQGPEFLIYFQGTGAADDSGLPNDRFFAVRPEGSVSTLKIQRTERGDSAVYLCASTPRSGSGYGYTFGSGTRLTVV.

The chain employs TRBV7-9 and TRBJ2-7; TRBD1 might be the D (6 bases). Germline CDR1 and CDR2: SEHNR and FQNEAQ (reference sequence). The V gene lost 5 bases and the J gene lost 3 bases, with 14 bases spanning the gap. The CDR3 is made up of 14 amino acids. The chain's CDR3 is CASSLPTGDYEQYV. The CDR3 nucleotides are TGTGCCAGCAGCCTGCCGACAGGCGACTACGAGCAGTACGTC.

CDR3 protein: CASSFSGGIADTQYF. In nucleotides, the CDR3 is TGTGCCAGCAGCTTCTCGGGGGGCATCGCAGATACGCAGTATTTT. This sequence joins TRBV7-8 and TRBJ2-3, with a possible D match to TRBD2 (7 bases). The CDR3 covers 15 residues. Trimming shortened V by 3 bases and J by 4 bases, and 14 bases separated the two germline ends. Germline assignment: CDR1 SGHVS and CDR2 FQNEAQ. The entire variable domain, with the rest obtained from reference TRBV7-8 and TRBJ2-3, is as follows: GAGVSQSPRYKVAKRGQDVALRCDPISGHVSLFWYQQALGQGPEFLTYFQNEAQLDKSGLPSDRFFAERPEGSVSTLKIQRTQQEDSAVYLCASSFSGGIADTQYFGPGTRLTVL.

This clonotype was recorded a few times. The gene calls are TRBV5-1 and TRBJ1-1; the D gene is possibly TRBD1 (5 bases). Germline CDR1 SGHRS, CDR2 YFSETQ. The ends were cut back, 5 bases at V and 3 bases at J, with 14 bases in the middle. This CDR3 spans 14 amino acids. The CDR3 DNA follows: TGCGCCAGCAGGTCGCAGGGTGGCGACACTGAAGCTTTCTTT. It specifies CASRSQGGDTEAFF.